This T cell receptor beta chain was recovered during a study of T cells in Graves' hyperthyroidism and ophthalmopathy. Trimming took off 4 bases at V and 5 bases at J, with 15 bases between the two ends. This CDR3 region has 15 residues. Germline V gene data show CDR1 as KGHSH and CDR2 as LQKENI. Amplified TCR beta CDR3 regions derived from RNA transcripts. First-round RT-PCR of the TCR CDR3 relied on the HTBI primer set. Each CDR3 protein gets one entry after TCRdb re-called the multiplex PCR reads with MiXCR. Among some 600,000 distinct CDR3 sequences listed, 14% were seen once. A remark on this clonotype: A much larger clone is a single base away; this may be a read error.

The specimen was blood. The receptor comes from a woman in her twenties or thirties with Graves' hyperthyroidism that later progressed to Graves' ophthalmopathy. This chain joins TRBV18 and TRBJ1-5; D gene unclear. The CDR3 protein is CASSLDGAPYQPQHF. The CDR3 nucleotides read TGTGCCAGCTCACTCGACGGCGCCCCATATCAGCCCCAGCATTTT.